The next 24 T cell receptor beta chains were all read from a single sample in a study of blood T cell repertoires in COVID-19. Libraries were prepared by immunoSEQ multiplex PCR; TCRdb keeps only in-frame clonotypes and omits some of them. In the table there are 200,000 to 300,000 clones, around nine tenths of which are singletons. Sequenced material: peripheral blood. The receptor source for this set is a woman aged 55-70 years who had recovered from COVID-19.

The rearrangement uses TRBV27 and TRBJ1-2; TRBD1 matches 7 bases. This CDR3 contains 14 residues. Losses at the gene ends were 5 bases for V and 7 bases for J; bases not matched to a gene: 10. In germline, CDR1 is MNHEY, CDR2 SMNVEV (reference sequence). CDR3 DNA: TGTGCCAGCAGTCCGAGGGGGCGCCGAGGTGGCTACACCTTC. This translates into CASSPRGRRGGYTF.

The chain has TRBV9 and TRBJ2-5; tentatively, D is TRBD2 (7 bases). The V end was cut by 0 bases, the J end by 4 bases, with 13 bases between. Germline CDR1 and CDR2: SGDLS and YYNGEE. This CDR3 spans 15 amino acids. The DNA for the CDR3 is TGTGCCAGCAGCGTAGCGGGGGGCGGGGGAGAGACCCAGTACTTC. Translated: CASSVAGGGGETQYF.

The V gene is TRBV7-8, the J gene TRBJ1-5, with 11 positions matching TRBD1. This CDR3 spans 14 amino acids. Germline loops: CDR1 SGHVS, CDR2 FQNEAQ. The V and J ends lost 5 bases and 6 bases, in that order; junction bases with no gene match: 3. The DNA for the CDR3 is TGTGCCAGCAGCGGACAGGGGGCGGGTCAGCCCCAGCATTTT. Its protein product is CASSGQGAGQPQHF.

The rearrangement uses TRBV6-4 and TRBJ1-6, with TRBD1 matching over 8 bases. This CDR3 is 14 amino acids long. V trimming: 5 bases; J trimming: 14 bases; junction bases outside the gene matches: 11. Germline CDR1 is MRHNA and CDR2 is SNTAGT. CDR3 sequence: CASSPRPRTGTLHF. CDR3 nucleotide sequence: TGTGCCAGCAGTCCCCGACCAAGGACAGGGACCCTCCACTTT.

This clone was counted once. The chain couples TRBV6-1 to TRBJ1-2; D is ambiguous. The CDR3 is 13 amino acids. V was cut by 1 base and J by 4 bases, with 7 bases left in between. Per the germline V gene, CDR1 is MNHNS and CDR2 is SASEGT. CDR3 residues: CASSEDPVYGYTF. CDR3 bases: TGTGCCAGCAGTGAAGACCCGGTCTATGGCTACACCTTC.

About this clone itself: The junction departs from the called germline gene at one end, perhaps through a read error. V usage is TRBV7-7 and J usage is TRBJ2-2; 11 bases are a match to TRBD2. The CDR3 consists of 17 residues. CDR1 is SSHAT and CDR2 is FNYEAQ in the germline V gene (reference sequence). CDR3 in DNA: TGTGCTAGCACGAGGCTAGCGGGGGGTTCGAACACCGGGGAGCTGTTTTTT. Translation: CASTRLAGGSNTGELFF.

The V and J genes are TRBV19 and TRBJ2-7, with TRBD1 identical over 7 bases. There are 16 residues in the CDR3. The germline gives CDR1 LNHDA, CDR2 SQIVND (reference sequence). V lost 5 bases, J lost 3 bases, and 13 bases stayed unmatched. CDR3 protein: CASSPREGGNGYEQYF. Here the CDR3 DNA reads TGTGCCAGTAGTCCCCGGGAAGGGGGCAATGGCTACGAGCAGTACTTC.

The chain combines TRBV5-1 with TRBJ2-1; D perhaps matches TRBD2 (5 bases). The CDR3 is 15 residues long. V shed 0 bases and J shed 7 bases, with 14 bases lying between them. Germline V lookup: CDR1 SGHRS, CDR2 YFSETQ. The CDR3 reads CASSLALASRNEQFF. The CDR3 DNA follows: TGCGCCAGCAGCTTGGCCCTAGCATCTAGGAATGAGCAGTTCTTC.

V gene TRBV14 combines with J gene TRBJ1-4; 9 bases match TRBD1. This CDR3 spans 14 amino acids. CDR1 SGHDN and CDR2 FVKESK come from the germline V gene. V was pared by 9 bases and J by 6 bases, with 8 bases of the junction left unmatched. The CDR3 DNA follows: TGTGCCAGTCGGGGGACAGGGAGTTATGAAAAACTGTTTTTT. Amino acids: CASRGTGSYEKLFF.

Turning to this clone: Since a much larger clone is just one base distant, this may be a read error. This chain's CDR3 is CASRPGTSGYEQYF. As DNA, the CDR3 is TGTGCCAGCAGGCCCGGGACTAGCGGCTACGAGCAGTACTTC. The chain uses TRBV28 and TRBJ2-7; 11 bases line up with TRBD2. Trimming took 6 bases from V and 3 from J; bases not matched to a gene: 4. The CDR3 loop spans 14 amino acids. Germline CDR1 is MDHEN and CDR2 is SYDVKM.

The J gene is TRBJ1-5, the V gene TRBV15; D uncertain. Germline V gene data show CDR1 as LNHNV and CDR2 as YYDKDF (reference sequence). The CDR3 is 16 amino acids. Trimming left V 0 bases short and J 3 bases short, with 12 bases between. CDR3 in amino acids: CATSRDRGLDNQPQHF. The CDR3 nucleotides are TGTGCCACCAGCAGAGATCGCGGATTGGACAATCAGCCCCAGCATTTT.

V usage is TRBV18 and J usage is TRBJ1-6; TRBD1 matches at 7 bases. This CDR3 region has 15 residues. The V gene end was trimmed by 3 bases and the J gene end by 7 bases; junction bases not matched to a gene: 6. Germline V lookup: CDR1 KGHSH, CDR2 LQKENI. CDR3 nucleotides: TGTGCCAGCTCACCCACTAGGGGACAGAATTCACCCCTCCACTTT. Protein sequence: CASSPTRGQNSPLHF. Drawing the rest from reference TRBV18 and TRBJ1-6, the complete variable domain is NAGVMQNPRHLVRRRGQEARLRCSPMKGHSHVYWYRQLPEEGLKFMVYLQKENIIDESGMPKERFSAEFPKEGPSILRIQQVVRGDSAAYFCASSPTRGQNSPLHFGNGTRLTVT.

The rearrangement links TRBV5-1 to TRBJ2-7; 7 positions agree with TRBD2. Germline V gives CDR1 SGHRS, CDR2 YFSETQ. The CDR3 is 13 amino acids. V dropped 4 bases and J dropped 6; count of bases not matched to a gene: 7. CDR3 loop: CASSRTGGAEQYF. DNA for the CDR3: TGCGCCAGCAGCCGGACGGGGGGTGCCGAGCAGTACTTC.

This clone has only one observation. The chain recombines TRBV28 with TRBJ2-2, with 8 bases that match TRBD1. Germline V gene data show CDR1 as MDHEN and CDR2 as SYDVKM. J was trimmed by 1 base and V by 6 bases; bases with no gene match: 10. The CDR3 covers 17 residues. The CDR3 region is CASSPTDRGLNTGELFF. The DNA of the CDR3 is TGTGCCAGCAGCCCAACCGACAGGGGACTGAACACCGGGGAGCTGTTTTTT.

This clone was observed a few times. The V call is TRBV6-2 or TRBV6-3, the J call TRBJ1-1, with 8 bases aligning to TRBD1. The germline CDR1 and CDR2 sequences are MNHEY and SVGEGT. The CDR3 length is 15 residues. J gave up 5 bases and V 5 bases, and 10 bases lay outside the gene matches. The CDR3 sequence: CASSAWTGIGTEAFF. The CDR3 nucleotides read TGTGCCAGCAGTGCCTGGACAGGGATCGGAACTGAAGCTTTCTTT.

V and J are TRBV18 and TRBJ1-1, with D perhaps TRBD1 (5 bases). V was clipped by 6 bases and J by 3 bases, with 17 bases between them. The CDR3 runs 15 residues. CDR1 and CDR2 (germline): KGHSH, LQKENI. CDR3 residues: CASSPTSKTDTEAFF. DNA of the CDR3: TGTGCCAGCTCCCCTACGAGTAAGACAGACACTGAAGCTTTCTTT.

The rearrangement links TRBV5-1 to TRBJ2-2; D remains unclear. The V and J ends lost 0 bases and 5 bases respectively, with 17 bases between them. Germline V gene data show CDR1 as SGHRS and CDR2 as YFSETQ. The CDR3 runs 17 residues. The CDR3: CASSLVYEAFETGELFF. The DNA for the CDR3 is TGCGCCAGCAGCTTGGTGTATGAAGCGTTCGAGACCGGGGAGCTGTTTTTT.

This clone was observed many times. V and J are TRBV9 and TRBJ2-3; a possible D gene is TRBD2 (5 bases). CDR3 length equals 13 residues. The germline V and J ends were trimmed by 3 bases and 3 bases, with 8 bases remaining between them. Looked up from germline, CDR1 is SGDLS and CDR2 is YYNGEE. The CDR3 DNA follows: TGTGCCAGCAGCGGCGACTATACAGATACGCAGTATTTT. This translates into CASSGDYTDTQYF.

V usage is TRBV6-2 or TRBV6-3 and J usage is TRBJ1-1, with D possibly being TRBD1 (6 bases). V lost 4 bases, J lost 5 bases, and 8 bases lay in between. This CDR3 has 12 amino acids. Germline assignment: CDR1 MNHEY and CDR2 SVGEGT. CDR3 in amino acids: CASSLQGTEAFF. DNA of the CDR3: TGTGCCAGCAGTTTACAGGGAACTGAAGCTTTCTTT.

The rearrangement links TRBV27 to TRBJ2-3, with 11 bases that match TRBD2. Germline CDR1 is MNHEY and CDR2 is SMNVEV (reference sequence). The CDR3 is 15 residues long. V gave up 4 bases and J gave up 5 bases; unmatched junction bases: 5. The CDR3 DNA reads TGTGCCAGCAGTTCGGGGACTAGCGGTTTAGATACGCAGTATTTT. Translating gives CASSSGTSGLDTQYF.

The chain carries TRBV9 and TRBJ2-3, with 7 bases that match TRBD2. With V trimmed by 2 bases and J by 6 bases, 9 bases remained unmatched. The CDR3 is 15 residues long. The germline V gene has CDR1 SGDLS and CDR2 YYNGEE. The CDR3 DNA is TGTGCCAGCAGCGTCTACGGGGGGTTCTCGGATACGCAGTATTTT. As protein: CASSVYGGFSDTQYF. Full variable domain (missing parts from reference TRBV9 and TRBJ2-3): DSGVTQTPKHLITATGQRVTLRCSPRSGDLSVYWYQQSLDQGLQFLIQYYNGEERAKGNILERFSAQQFPDLHSELNLSSLELGDSALYFCASSVYGGFSDTQYFGPGTRLTVL.

The rearrangement joins TRBV7-9 to TRBJ2-1; D is possibly TRBD2 (6 bases). The CDR3 has 17 residues. From germline, CDR1 is SEHNR and CDR2 FQNEAQ (reference sequence). The V end lost 1 base, the J end lost 3 bases, and 16 bases lay between the germline ends. The CDR3 DNA reads TGTGCCAGCAGCTTAGATTCGGGGGACCTCTTCTACAATGAGCAGTTCTTC. Translating it yields CASSLDSGDLFYNEQFF.

This clone occurred a few times. The chain couples TRBV6-2 or TRBV6-3 to TRBJ2-2, with 7 bases matching TRBD2. The CDR3 spans 15 residues. Germline CDR1 and CDR2: MNHEY and SVGEGT. Trimming took 0 bases from V and 9 from J; bases not matched to a gene: 7. CDR3 sequence reads: CASSYSTSEGRELFF. The CDR3 coding sequence is TGTGCCAGCAGTTACTCAACTAGCGAGGGTCGGGAGCTGTTTTTT.

In this sample, this clone turned up once. The chain combines TRBV6-2 or TRBV6-3 with TRBJ2-5; a weak D match, TRBD1 (6 bases). CDR3 length equals 14 residues. With 5 bases removed from V and 1 base from J, the gap between germline ends came to 11 bases. Germline loops: CDR1 MNHEY, CDR2 SVGEGT. The CDR3 is CASSPGTTQETQYF. CDR3 nucleotides: TGTGCCAGCAGTCCCGGGACAACCCAAGAGACCCAGTACTTC.